This entry concerns a single T cell receptor (beta chain). This sample was included in a study of T cell responses to AZD1222 COVID-19 vaccine. Profiled with immunoSEQ multiplex PCR; TCRdb holds only in-frame clones, not every one. The repertoire holds about 190,000 clones, with roughly 92% as singletons. The CDR3 is 16 amino acids. Germline V gene lookup returns CDR1 SNHLY and CDR2 FYNNEI. V dropped 5 bases and J dropped 1; count of bases not matched to a gene: 8. This specimen was peripheral blood, taken on day 0 of AZD1222 vaccination. The sequence was obtained from an adult in good health. The J gene is TRBJ1-5, the V gene TRBV2, with TRBD1 matching 7 bases. In DNA form, the CDR3 reads TGTGCCAGCAGTCGGGACAGTGGGGCCAGCAATCAGCCCCAGCATTTT. Its protein product is CASSRDSGASNQPQHF.